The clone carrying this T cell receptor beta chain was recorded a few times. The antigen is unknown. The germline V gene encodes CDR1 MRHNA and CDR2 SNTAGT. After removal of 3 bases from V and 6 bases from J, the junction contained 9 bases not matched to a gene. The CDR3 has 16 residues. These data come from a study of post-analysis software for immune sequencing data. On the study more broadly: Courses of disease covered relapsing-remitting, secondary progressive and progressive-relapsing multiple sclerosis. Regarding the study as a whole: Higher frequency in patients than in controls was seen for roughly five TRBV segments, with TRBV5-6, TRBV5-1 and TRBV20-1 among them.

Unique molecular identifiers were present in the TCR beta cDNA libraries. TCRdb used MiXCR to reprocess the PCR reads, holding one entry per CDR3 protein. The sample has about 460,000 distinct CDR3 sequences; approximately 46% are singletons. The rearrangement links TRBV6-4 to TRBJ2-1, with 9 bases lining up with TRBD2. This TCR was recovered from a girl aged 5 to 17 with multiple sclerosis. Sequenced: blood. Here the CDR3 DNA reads TGTGCCAGCAGTGAAGGGGGCGGGAGGGGATCCAATGAGCAGTTCTTC. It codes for CASSEGGGRGSNEQFF.